The 31 T cell receptor beta chains presented below share a single source sample, sequenced in a study of control samples from healthy donors and cancer patients. The repertoire was sequenced with immunoSEQ multiplex PCR; TCRdb's copy has only in-frame clones and lacks some. The sample holds 170,000 or so clones, around 90% seen once. The material sequenced was blood. Receptor source: a woman aged 40 to 50 in good health.

V gene TRBV6-1 combines with J gene TRBJ2-1; no clear D. Germline V gives CDR1 MNHNS, CDR2 SASEGT. The CDR3 is 16 residues long. Trimming removed 0 bases from V and 8 bases from J, with 17 bases in between. This CDR3 reads CASSEAASQKSHEQFF. Here the CDR3 DNA reads TGTGCCAGCAGTGAAGCGGCCTCGCAGAAGTCGCATGAGCAGTTCTTC.

The chain combines TRBV5-4 with TRBJ2-5; TRBD2 agrees at 7 bases. This CDR3 has 16 amino acids. Germline trimming cut 3 bases from V and 1 base from J; bases unmatched to any gene: 9. The germline CDR1 and CDR2 sequences are SGHNT and YYREEE (reference sequence). CDR3 amino acids: CASSSGTIRVQETQYF. The CDR3 nucleotides are TGTGCCAGCAGCTCAGGGACTATTAGAGTCCAAGAGACCCAGTACTTC. The full variable domain, rest sourced from reference TRBV5-4 and TRBJ2-5, is ETGVTQSPTHLIKTRGQQVTLRCSSQSGHNTVSWYQQALGQGPQFIFQYYREEENGRGNFPPRFSGLQFPNYSSELNVNALELDDSALYLCASSSGTIRVQETQYFGPGTRLLVL.

This sequence joins TRBV5-1 and TRBJ2-2; no definite D call. Germline CDR1 and CDR2: SGHRS and YFSETQ. The V gene lost 6 bases and the J gene lost 5 bases, with 5 bases spanning the gap. This CDR3 is 11 amino acids long. This chain's CDR3 is CASTLTGELFF. CDR3 bases: TGCGCCAGCACTCTTACCGGGGAGCTGTTTTTT. Variable domain in full (rest from reference TRBV5-1 and TRBJ2-2): KAGVTQTPRYLIKTRGQQVTLSCSPISGHRSVSWYQQTPGQGLQFLFEYFSETQRNKGNFPGRFSGRQFSNSRSEMNVSTLELGDSALYLCASTLTGELFFGEGSRLTVL.

The chain uses TRBV20-1 and TRBJ1-2; weak D call: TRBD1 (6 bases). Trimming cost V 3 bases and J 3 bases, with 20 bases left between them. Germline lookup yields CDR1 DFQATT and CDR2 SNEGSKA (reference sequence). This CDR3 has 16 residues. The CDR3 DNA reads as TGCAGTGCTAGTCACGGGTCGCGGGGGCAGGACTATGGCTACACCTTC. Translation gives CSASHGSRGQDYGYTF.

The gene calls are TRBV19 and TRBJ1-1; 9 bases map to TRBD1. Unmatched junction bases numbered 9, after V lost 8 bases and J lost 5 bases. Germline V gene lookup returns CDR1 LNHDA and CDR2 SQIVND (reference sequence). The CDR3 loop spans 14 amino acids. CDR3 amino acids: CASAIGTGMTEAFF. CDR3 bases: TGTGCCAGTGCTATCGGGACAGGGATGACTGAAGCTTTCTTT.

The V call is TRBV7-2, the J call TRBJ1-3, with TRBD1 matching over 10 bases. CDR3 length: 14 amino acids. CDR1 is SGHTA and CDR2 is FQGNSA in the germline V gene. V lost 6 bases and J lost 4; bases outside the gene matches: 3. This CDR3 reads CASRRQGAGNTIYF. The CDR3 DNA is TGTGCCAGCAGGAGACAGGGGGCCGGAAACACCATATATTTT.

The chain carries TRBV10-3 and TRBJ2-7; D remains ambiguous. V lost 6 bases, J lost 5 bases, and 20 bases lay in between. This CDR3 has 15 amino acids. Germline loops: CDR1 ENHRY, CDR2 SYGVKD. CDR3 in amino acids: CAISDPGQPLNEQYF. The CDR3 nucleotides are TGTGCCATCAGCGACCCCGGGCAACCCCTGAACGAGCAGTACTTC.

The chain couples TRBV9 to TRBJ1-1; a possible D gene is TRBD1 (5 bases). V lost 3 bases to trimming and J lost 4 bases, with 13 bases between them. CDR1 SGDLS and CDR2 YYNGEE come from the germline V gene. The CDR3 extends over 14 amino acids. This CDR3 reads CASSDTGGSTEAFF. CDR3 DNA sequence: TGTGCCAGCAGCGACACAGGAGGGAGCACTGAAGCTTTCTTT.

This chain joins TRBV7-9 and TRBJ1-2; tentatively, D is TRBD1 (5 bases). Per germline, CDR1 SEHNR and CDR2 FQNEAQ (reference sequence). This CDR3 contains 15 residues. V gave up 4 bases and J gave up 8 bases, with 20 bases separating them. The CDR3 nucleotides read TGTGCCAGCAGCTCGAACGACGCGGGACGGGGAGGCTACACCTTC. This translates into CASSSNDAGRGGYTF.

This chain connects TRBV4-1 to TRBJ1-2; no reliable D call. CDR3 size: 15 residues. V dropped 0 bases and J dropped 4 bases, with 12 bases sitting between them. CDR1 is MGHRA and CDR2 is YSYEKL in the germline V gene. This chain's CDR3 is CASSQEPASLYGYTF. The CDR3 DNA sequence: TGCGCCAGCAGCCAAGAACCCGCCAGCCTCTATGGCTACACCTTC.

The V and J genes are TRBV3-1 (or the pseudogene TRBV3-2) and TRBJ2-3; D is ambiguous. The ends were cut back, 1 base at V and 5 bases at J, with 7 bases in the middle. The CDR3 covers 13 residues. Germline V gene sequence: CDR1 LGHDT, CDR2 YNNKEL (reference sequence). This CDR3 is CASSQASGDTQYF. In DNA form, the CDR3 reads TGTGCCAGCAGCCAAGCTTCCGGAGATACGCAGTATTTT.

V and J are TRBV24-1 and TRBJ1-1; no firm D call. This CDR3 contains 15 residues. V lost 4 bases to trimming and J lost 1 base, with 12 bases between them. The germline V gene encodes CDR1 KGHDR and CDR2 SFDVKD. CDR3 loop: CATSDPAQRNTEAFF. The CDR3 DNA is TGTGCCACCAGTGACCCCGCACAGCGGAACACTGAAGCTTTCTTT.

Only one count was recorded for this clone. The chain recombines TRBV7-3 with TRBJ1-4, with D hard to call. CDR3 length: 15 amino acids. Germline V gene data show CDR1 as SGHTA and CDR2 as FQGTGA. V was cut by 0 bases and J by 4 bases, with 9 bases left in between. The CDR3 is CASSLTTFHNEKLFF. The CDR3 bases are TGTGCCAGCAGCTTAACAACCTTTCATAATGAAAAACTGTTTTTT.

J is TRBJ2-7 and V is TRBV11-2, with 9 bases matching TRBD1. The CDR3 is 16 residues long. From germline, CDR1 is SGHAT and CDR2 FQNNGV. V shed 4 bases, J shed 3 bases, and the junction held 10 bases outside the gene matches. This CDR3 is CASSSYGTGLFYEQYF. The CDR3 DNA sequence: TGTGCCAGCAGCTCTTACGGGACAGGGCTTTTCTACGAGCAGTACTTC.

This clone occurred once. The chain joins TRBV2 to TRBJ1-2; D not certain. V shed 3 bases and J shed 4 bases, with 9 bases lying between them. The CDR3 consists of 13 residues. The germline V gene has CDR1 SNHLY and CDR2 FYNNEI. DNA for the CDR3: TGTGCCAGCAGTGAGGAACCGACCTATGGCTACACCTTC. Amino acid sequence: CASSEEPTYGYTF.

This sequence joins TRBV10-3 and TRBJ1-6; D remains ambiguous. V was clipped by 4 bases and J by 5 bases, with 9 bases between them. CDR3 length: 14 amino acids. Germline-derived CDR1 and CDR2 are ENHRY and SYGVKD. The CDR3 DNA follows: TGTGCCATCAGTGCAGGACGAGATAATTCACCCCTCCACTTT. Its translation is CAISAGRDNSPLHF.

CDR3 DNA: TGTGCCAGCAGCTTTGGGGGAAATGGCTACGAGCAGTACTTC. It translates to CASSFGGNGYEQYF. The rearrangement uses TRBV11-2 and TRBJ2-7; D might be TRBD1 or TRBD2, each matching 5 bases. The CDR3 sequence is 14 residues long. CDR1 and CDR2 (germline): SGHAT, FQNNGV. With 3 bases removed from V and 3 bases from J, the gap between germline ends came to 12 bases.

J is TRBJ2-3 and V is TRBV3-1 (or the pseudogene TRBV3-2), with TRBD2 matching over 11 bases. CDR1 is LGHDT, CDR2 YNNKEL, per germline (reference sequence). There are 18 residues in the CDR3. V gave up 4 bases and J gave up 3 bases; unmatched junction bases: 12. This CDR3 reads CASSRPLTSGGLTDTQYF. The CDR3 DNA reads TGTGCCAGCAGCCGTCCTCTCACTAGCGGGGGCTTGACAGATACGCAGTATTTT.

The chain links TRBV15 to TRBJ2-3; D is uncertain. This CDR3 comprises 17 residues. V was shortened by 0 bases and J by 2 bases, with 15 bases between the two germline ends. Germline lookup yields CDR1 LNHNV and CDR2 YYDKDF (reference sequence). CDR3 coding DNA: TGTGCCACCAGCAGAGATTTAGTGGTAGGTGCCACAGATACGCAGTATTTT. It codes for CATSRDLVVGATDTQYF. Full variable domain (rest looked up from reference TRBV15 and TRBJ2-3): DAMVIQNPRYQVTQFGKPVTLSCSQTLNHNVMYWYQQKSSQAPKLLFHYYDKDFNNEADTPDNFQSRRPNTSFCFLDIRSPGLGDTAMYLCATSRDLVVGATDTQYFGPGTRLTVL.

This chain uses TRBV5-4 with TRBJ1-6; D ambiguous. CDR3 length: 13 residues. V lost 3 bases to trimming and J lost 9 bases, with 10 bases between them. Germline-derived CDR1 and CDR2 are SGHNT and YYREEE (reference sequence). CDR3 sequence (DNA): TGTGCCAGCAGCTCCTTAAACAGTTCACCCCTCCACTTT. Translation: CASSSLNSSPLHF.

This chain joins TRBV12-5 and TRBJ1-1; tentative D call: TRBD1 (5 bases). The germline CDR1 and CDR2 sequences are LGHNT and FRNRAP. The CDR3 covers 15 residues. V lost 0 bases and J 7 bases, leaving 15 bases between the germline ends. The CDR3 DNA reads TGTGCTAGTGGTTTGGTAGCAGGGTCGGGGGGTGAAGCTTTCTTT. Encoded protein: CASGLVAGSGGEAFF.

The chain couples TRBV3-1 (or the pseudogene TRBV3-2) to TRBJ2-7; D call uncertain. This CDR3 is built from 16 residues. Looked up from germline, CDR1 is LGHDT and CDR2 is YNNKEL (reference sequence). Trimming took off 0 bases at V and 1 base at J, with 13 bases between the two ends. The CDR3 nucleotides read TGTGCCAGCAGCCAAGATATAACAGTTCAGTCCTACGAGCAGTACTTC. Its protein is CASSQDITVQSYEQYF.

V and J are TRBV5-1 and TRBJ1-1; D may be TRBD1 (5 bases). This CDR3 contains 14 residues. Germline CDR1 and CDR2: SGHRS and YFSETQ. V gave up 3 bases and J gave up 5 bases, with 14 bases separating them. The CDR3 nucleotides read TGCGCCAGCAGCTGGTTAGGGGTGGGGACTGAAGCTTTCTTT. Translation gives CASSWLGVGTEAFF.

This sequence joins TRBV5-1 and TRBJ2-3; 11 bases line up with TRBD2. The CDR3 runs to 19 residues. Germline-derived CDR1 and CDR2 are SGHRS and YFSETQ. V lost 0 bases, J lost 1 base, and 10 bases stayed unmatched. CDR3 sequence (DNA): TGCGCCAGCAGCTTGGAAATAGCGGGGGGGCCATGGGGCACAGATACGCAGTATTTT. Protein: CASSLEIAGGPWGTDTQYF.

This clone appeared once. The rearrangement links TRBV12-3 or TRBV12-4 to TRBJ2-5; D not resolved. The V end lost 3 bases, the J end lost 2 bases, and 7 bases lay between the germline ends. This CDR3 region has 13 residues. CDR3 amino acids: CASSLNVQETQYF. The CDR3 bases are TGTGCCAGCAGTTTGAACGTTCAAGAGACCCAGTACTTC.

CDR3 sequence: CASSPGEASFPQHF. DNA of the CDR3: TGCGCCAGCAGCCCAGGGGAGGCTAGTTTTCCCCAGCATTTT. V and J are TRBV4-1 and TRBJ1-5; D is perhaps TRBD1 (6 bases). V was cut by 4 bases and J by 10 bases, with 17 bases left in between. The V gene's germline CDR1 is MGHRA and CDR2 YSYEKL. This CDR3 is built from 14 residues.

The gene calls are TRBV2 and TRBJ2-3; D might be TRBD2 (6 bases). The germline gives CDR1 SNHLY, CDR2 FYNNEI. This CDR3 contains 16 residues. Between the trimmed V and J ends, which lost 5 bases and 2 bases, there was a span of 17 bases. In DNA, the CDR3 is TGTGCCAGCAGTAGAAACGGCGGGGTGACCACAGATACGCAGTATTTT. It specifies CASSRNGGVTTDTQYF.

This chain connects TRBV18 to TRBJ1-1; the D gene is possibly TRBD1 (6 bases). This CDR3 spans 16 amino acids. Germline CDR1 is KGHSH and CDR2 is LQKENI. V was clipped by 2 bases and J by 7 bases, with 20 bases between them. The CDR3 DNA reads as TGTGCCAGCTCACCAATCGGAACAGGGATGGCGGTTGAAGCTTTCTTT. Protein: CASSPIGTGMAVEAFF.

CDR3 sequence: CASSLSEVSTEAFF. The DNA for the CDR3 is TGTGCCAGCAGCTTAAGTGAGGTGAGCACTGAAGCTTTCTTT. J is TRBJ1-1 and V is TRBV7-9; D remains ambiguous. Looked up from germline, CDR1 is SEHNR and CDR2 is FQNEAQ (reference sequence). The CDR3 has 14 amino acids. Trimming cost V 2 bases and J 4 bases, with 11 bases left between them.

This clone was counted once. The chain links TRBV5-4 to TRBJ1-3; D is uncertain. The germline CDR1 and CDR2 sequences are SGHNT and YYREEE (reference sequence). The V end lost 1 base, the J end lost 0 bases, and 2 bases lay between the germline ends. The CDR3 totals 13 residues. The DNA for the CDR3 is TGTGCCAGCAGCTTGAGCTCTGGAAACACCATATATTTT. Translation: CASSLSSGNTIYF.

This rearrangement joins TRBV4-1 to TRBJ2-5; 8 bases map to TRBD2. The CDR3 has 16 amino acids. The germline V gene encodes CDR1 MGHRA and CDR2 YSYEKL. J lost 4 bases, V lost 0 bases, and 7 bases had no gene match. The CDR3 coding sequence is TGCGCCAGCAGCCAAGACTGGCGGGGGGCTTCAGAGACCCAGTACTTC. This gives the protein CASSQDWRGASETQYF.